This T cell receptor (beta chain) emerged from a study of shared clonotypes between healthy human individuals. The study, taken as a whole, reports: Sequencing depth was a factor that was expected to affect clonotype sharing among donors. Relative to their counterparts shared across all four donors, non-shared clonotypes exhibited diminished generation probabilities.

From CD4+ cells came CD45RA+ naive and CD45RA-negative memory subsets. Genomic DNA per cell subset filled all wells of several immunoSEQ plates. Sequencing used immunoSEQ multiplex PCR; TCRdb keeps in-frame clones, though not all of them. This table holds more than 400,000 clones, 95% to 96% found once. With regard to this clone: The target antigen is unknown.

The sequencing sample was made of naive CD4+ T cells sorted from blood. Subset defined: CD45RA+ positively selected. The receptor's source is a woman aged 25 to 39 in good health.

The CDR3 sequence is CSVEDQTSGKQYF. The CDR3 DNA sequence: TGCAGCGTTGAAGATCAAACTAGCGGGAAACAGTACTTC. The chain joins TRBV29-1 to TRBJ2-7; 10 positions agree with TRBD2. This CDR3 spans 13 amino acids. Per germline, CDR1 SQVTM and CDR2 ANQGSEA. Germline trimming cut 0 bases from V and 10 bases from J; bases unmatched to any gene: 6.